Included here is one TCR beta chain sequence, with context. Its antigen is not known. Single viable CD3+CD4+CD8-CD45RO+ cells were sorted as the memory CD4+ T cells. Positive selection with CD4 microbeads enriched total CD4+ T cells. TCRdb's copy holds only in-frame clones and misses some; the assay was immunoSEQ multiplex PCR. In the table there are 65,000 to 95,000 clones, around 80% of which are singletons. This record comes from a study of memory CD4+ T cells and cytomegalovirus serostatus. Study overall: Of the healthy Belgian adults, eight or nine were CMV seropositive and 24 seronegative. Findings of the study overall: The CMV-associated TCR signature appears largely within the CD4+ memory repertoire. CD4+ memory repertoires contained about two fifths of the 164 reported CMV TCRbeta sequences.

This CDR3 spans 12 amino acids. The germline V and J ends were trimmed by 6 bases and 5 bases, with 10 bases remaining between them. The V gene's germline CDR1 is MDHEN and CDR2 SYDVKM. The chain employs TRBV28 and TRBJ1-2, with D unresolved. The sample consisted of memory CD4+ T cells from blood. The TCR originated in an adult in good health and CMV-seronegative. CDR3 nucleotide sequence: TGTGCCAGCAGATCTCCTGGATATGGCTACACCTTC. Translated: CASRSPGYGYTF.